This TCR beta chain was identified in a study of blood T cells in healthy people across ages. With a J-beta primer mix and a sample-barcoded 5' primer, a second PCR ran 7 to 11 cycles. Each CDR3 protein gets one entry after TCRdb re-called the 5' RACE reads with MiXCR. The data contain 380,000 or so distinct CDR3 sequences, about 55% of them singletons. This clonotype occurred many times. Germline V gives CDR1 MGHDK, CDR2 SYGVNS. The CDR3 covers 16 residues. With V trimmed by 5 bases and J by 3 bases, 9 bases remained unmatched. Each sample provided at least 5.5 micrograms of extracted total RNA. The sequencing input was blood. The genes are TRBV25-1 and TRBJ2-3, with 9 bases lining up with TRBD1. The clonotype originates from a man aged 55-75 years in good health. CDR3 sequence reads: CASSSLGDRVTDTQYF. DNA for the CDR3: TGTGCCAGCAGTTCTCTAGGGGACAGGGTAACAGATACGCAGTATTTT.